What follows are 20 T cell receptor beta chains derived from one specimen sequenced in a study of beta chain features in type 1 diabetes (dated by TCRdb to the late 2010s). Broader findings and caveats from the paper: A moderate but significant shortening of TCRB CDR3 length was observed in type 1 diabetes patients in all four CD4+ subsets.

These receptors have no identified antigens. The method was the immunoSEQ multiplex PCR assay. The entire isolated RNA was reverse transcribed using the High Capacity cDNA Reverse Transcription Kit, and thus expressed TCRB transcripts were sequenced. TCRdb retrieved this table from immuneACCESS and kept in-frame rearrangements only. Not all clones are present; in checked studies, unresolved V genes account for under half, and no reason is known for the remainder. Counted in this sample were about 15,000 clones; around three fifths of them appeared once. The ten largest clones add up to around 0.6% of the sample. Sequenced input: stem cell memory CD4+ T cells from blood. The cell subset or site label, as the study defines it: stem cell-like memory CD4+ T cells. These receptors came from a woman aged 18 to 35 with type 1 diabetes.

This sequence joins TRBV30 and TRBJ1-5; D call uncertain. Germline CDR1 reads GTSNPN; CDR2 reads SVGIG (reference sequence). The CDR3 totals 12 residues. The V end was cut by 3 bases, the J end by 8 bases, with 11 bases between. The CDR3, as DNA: TGTGCCTGGAGACACGGGAGCGAGCCCCAGCATTTT. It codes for CAWRHGSEPQHF. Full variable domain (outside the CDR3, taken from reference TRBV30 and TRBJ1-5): SQTIHQWPATLVQPVGSPLSLECTVEGTSNPNLYWYRQAAGRGLQLLFYSVGIGQISSEVPQNLSASRPQDRQFILSSKKLLLSDSGFYLCAWRHGSEPQHFGDGTRLSIL.

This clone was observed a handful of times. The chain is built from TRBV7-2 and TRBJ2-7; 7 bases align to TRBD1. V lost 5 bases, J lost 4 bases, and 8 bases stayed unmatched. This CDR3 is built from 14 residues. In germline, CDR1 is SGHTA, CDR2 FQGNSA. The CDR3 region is CASSLVQGRYEQYF. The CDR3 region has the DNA TGTGCCAGCAGCCTAGTACAGGGGAGATACGAGCAGTACTTC. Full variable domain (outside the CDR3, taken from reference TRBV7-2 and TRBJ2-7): GAGVSQSPSNKVTEKGKDVELRCDPISGHTALYWYRQSLGQGLEFLIYFQGNSAPDKSGLPSDRFSAERTGGSVSTLTIQRTQQEDSAVYLCASSLVQGRYEQYFGPGTRLTVT.

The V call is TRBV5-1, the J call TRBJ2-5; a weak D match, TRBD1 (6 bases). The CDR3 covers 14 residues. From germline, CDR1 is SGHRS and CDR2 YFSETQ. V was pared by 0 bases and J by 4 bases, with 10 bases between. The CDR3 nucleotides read TGCGCCAGCAGCTTGGAGGGACAAGGAGAGACCCAGTACTTC. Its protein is CASSLEGQGETQYF. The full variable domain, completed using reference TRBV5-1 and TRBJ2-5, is KAGVTQTPRYLIKTRGQQVTLSCSPISGHRSVSWYQQTPGQGLQFLFEYFSETQRNKGNFPGRFSGRQFSNSRSEMNVSTLELGDSALYLCASSLEGQGETQYFGPGTRLLVL.

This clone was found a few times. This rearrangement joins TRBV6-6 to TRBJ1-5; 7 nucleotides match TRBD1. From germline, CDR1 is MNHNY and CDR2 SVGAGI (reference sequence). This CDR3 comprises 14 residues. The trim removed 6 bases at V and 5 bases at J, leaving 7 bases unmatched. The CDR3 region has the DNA TGTGCCAGCAGCGCCGACAGGGACGATCAGCCCCAGCATTTT. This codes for CASSADRDDQPQHF.

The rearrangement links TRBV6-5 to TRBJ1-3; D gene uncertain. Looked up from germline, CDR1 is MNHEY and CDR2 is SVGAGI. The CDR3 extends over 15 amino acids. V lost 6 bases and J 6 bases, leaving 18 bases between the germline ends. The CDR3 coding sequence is TGTGCCAGCAGGGCCGTGGGCACTCTGGAAAACACCATATATTTT. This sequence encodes CASRAVGTLENTIYF.

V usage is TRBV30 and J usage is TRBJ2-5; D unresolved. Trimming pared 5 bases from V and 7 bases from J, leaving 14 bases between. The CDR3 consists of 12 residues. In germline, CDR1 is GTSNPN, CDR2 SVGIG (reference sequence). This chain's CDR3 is CAWGPGLGTQYF. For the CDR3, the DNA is TGTGCCTGGGGTCCCGGGTTAGGGACCCAGTACTTC.

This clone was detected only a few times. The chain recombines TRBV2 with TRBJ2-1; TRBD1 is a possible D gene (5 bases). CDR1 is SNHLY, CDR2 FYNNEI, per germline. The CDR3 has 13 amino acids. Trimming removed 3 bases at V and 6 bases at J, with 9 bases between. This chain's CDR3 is CASSEQGLNEQFF. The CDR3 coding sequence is TGTGCCAGCAGTGAGCAGGGCCTCAATGAGCAGTTCTTC.

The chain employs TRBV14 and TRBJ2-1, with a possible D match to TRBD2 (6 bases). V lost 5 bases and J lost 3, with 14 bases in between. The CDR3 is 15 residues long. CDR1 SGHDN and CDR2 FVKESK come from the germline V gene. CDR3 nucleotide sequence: TGTGCCAGCAGCGCCGCGGGACGGGGCTACAATGAGCAGTTCTTC. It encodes CASSAAGRGYNEQFF.

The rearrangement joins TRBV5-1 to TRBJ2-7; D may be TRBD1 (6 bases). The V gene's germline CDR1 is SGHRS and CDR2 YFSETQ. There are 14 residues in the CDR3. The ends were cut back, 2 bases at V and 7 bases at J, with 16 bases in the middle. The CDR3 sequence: CASSFGQREGEQYF. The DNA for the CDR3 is TGCGCCAGCAGCTTTGGACAGAGGGAAGGGGAGCAGTACTTC.

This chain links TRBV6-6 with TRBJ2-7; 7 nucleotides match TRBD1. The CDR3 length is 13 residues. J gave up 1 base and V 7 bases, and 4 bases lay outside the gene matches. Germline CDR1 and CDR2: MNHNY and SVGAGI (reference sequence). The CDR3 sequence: CASTPTGSYEQYF. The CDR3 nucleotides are TGTGCCAGCACCCCGACAGGGTCCTACGAGCAGTACTTC.

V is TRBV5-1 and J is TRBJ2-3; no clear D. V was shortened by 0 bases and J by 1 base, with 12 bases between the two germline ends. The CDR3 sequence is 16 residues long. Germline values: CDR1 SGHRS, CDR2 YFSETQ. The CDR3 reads CASSLVSHSRTDTQYF. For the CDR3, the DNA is TGCGCCAGCAGCTTGGTTTCTCACTCACGCACAGATACGCAGTATTTT. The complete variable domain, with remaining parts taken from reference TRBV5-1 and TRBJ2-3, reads KAGVTQTPRYLIKTRGQQVTLSCSPISGHRSVSWYQQTPGQGLQFLFEYFSETQRNKGNFPGRFSGRQFSNSRSEMNVSTLELGDSALYLCASSLVSHSRTDTQYFGPGTRLTVL.

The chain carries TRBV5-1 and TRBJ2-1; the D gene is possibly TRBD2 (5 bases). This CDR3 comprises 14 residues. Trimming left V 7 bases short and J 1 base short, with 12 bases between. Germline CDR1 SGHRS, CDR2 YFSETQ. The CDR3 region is CASGDVASYNEQFF. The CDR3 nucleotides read TGCGCCAGCGGCGACGTAGCGTCCTACAATGAGCAGTTCTTC.

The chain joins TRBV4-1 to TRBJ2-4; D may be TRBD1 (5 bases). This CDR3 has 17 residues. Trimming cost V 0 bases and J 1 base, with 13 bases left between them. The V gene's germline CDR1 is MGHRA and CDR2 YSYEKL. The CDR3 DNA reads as TGCGCCAGCAGCCAAGAGGGGCAATCCCTCGCCAAAAACATTCAGTACTTC. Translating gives CASSQEGQSLAKNIQYF.

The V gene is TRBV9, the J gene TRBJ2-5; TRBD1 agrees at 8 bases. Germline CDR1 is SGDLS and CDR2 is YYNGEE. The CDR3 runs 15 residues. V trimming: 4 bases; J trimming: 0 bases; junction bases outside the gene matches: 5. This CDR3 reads CASSTGGPYQETQYF. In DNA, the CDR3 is TGTGCCAGCAGCACAGGGGGACCATACCAAGAGACCCAGTACTTC.

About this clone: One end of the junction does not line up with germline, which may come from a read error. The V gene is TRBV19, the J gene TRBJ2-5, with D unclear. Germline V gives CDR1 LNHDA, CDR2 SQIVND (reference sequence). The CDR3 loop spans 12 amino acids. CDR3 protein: CASSISPEIQYF. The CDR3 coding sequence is TGTGCCAGTAGTATTAGTCCGGAGATCCAGTACTTC. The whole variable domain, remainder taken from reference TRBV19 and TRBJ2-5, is DGGITQSPKYLFRKEGQNVTLSCEQNLNHDAMYWYRQDPGQGLRLIYYSQIVNDFQKGDIAEGYSVSREKKESFPLTVTSAQKNPTAFYLCASSISPEIQYFGPGTRLLVL.

The CDR3 spells CASSLAGSNEKLFF. In DNA, the CDR3 is TGTGCCAGCAGCTTAGCGGGTAGCAATGAAAAACTGTTTTTT. V and J are TRBV7-2 and TRBJ1-4; no reliable D call. Trimming removed 0 bases from V and 5 bases from J, with 7 bases in between. This CDR3 contains 14 residues. The germline V gene encodes CDR1 SGHTA and CDR2 FQGNSA.

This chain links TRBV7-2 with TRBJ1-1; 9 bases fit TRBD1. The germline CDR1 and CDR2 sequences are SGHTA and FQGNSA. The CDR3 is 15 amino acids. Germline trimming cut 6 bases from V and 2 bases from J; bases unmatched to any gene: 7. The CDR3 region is CASRLQGAHNTEAFF. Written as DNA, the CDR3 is TGTGCCAGCAGACTACAGGGGGCCCACAACACTGAAGCTTTCTTT.

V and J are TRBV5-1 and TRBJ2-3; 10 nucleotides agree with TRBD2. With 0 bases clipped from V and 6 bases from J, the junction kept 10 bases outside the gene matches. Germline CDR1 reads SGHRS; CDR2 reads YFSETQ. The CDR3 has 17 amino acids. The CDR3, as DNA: TGCGCCAGCAGCTTGGCCAAGGTAGCGGGGGGATCGGATACGCAGTATTTT. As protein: CASSLAKVAGGSDTQYF.

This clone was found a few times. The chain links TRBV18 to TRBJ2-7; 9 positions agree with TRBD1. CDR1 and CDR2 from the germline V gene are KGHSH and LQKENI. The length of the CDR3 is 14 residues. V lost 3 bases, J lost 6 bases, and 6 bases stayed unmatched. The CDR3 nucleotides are TGTGCCAGCTCACCGGGACAGGGACTGGGCGAGCAGTACTTC. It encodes CASSPGQGLGEQYF.

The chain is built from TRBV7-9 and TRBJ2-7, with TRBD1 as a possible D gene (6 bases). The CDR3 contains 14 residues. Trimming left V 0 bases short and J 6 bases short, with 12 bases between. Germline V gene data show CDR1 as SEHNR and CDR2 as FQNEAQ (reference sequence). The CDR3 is CASSLAGANGEQYF. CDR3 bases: TGTGCCAGCAGCTTAGCGGGGGCGAACGGCGAGCAGTACTTC.